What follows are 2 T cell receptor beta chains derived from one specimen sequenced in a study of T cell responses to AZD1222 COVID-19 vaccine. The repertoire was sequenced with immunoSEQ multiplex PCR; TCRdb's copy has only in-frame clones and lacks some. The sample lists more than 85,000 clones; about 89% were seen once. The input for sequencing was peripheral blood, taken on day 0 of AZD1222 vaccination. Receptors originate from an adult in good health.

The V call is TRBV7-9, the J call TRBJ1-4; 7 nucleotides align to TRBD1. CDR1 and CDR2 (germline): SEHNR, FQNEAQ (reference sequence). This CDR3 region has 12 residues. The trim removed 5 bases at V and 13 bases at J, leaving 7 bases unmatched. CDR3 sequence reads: CASSPGQDGLFF. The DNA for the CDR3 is TGTGCCAGCAGCCCAGGACAGGATGGACTGTTTTTT. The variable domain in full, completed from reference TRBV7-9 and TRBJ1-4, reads DTGVSQNPRHKITKRGQNVTFRCDPISEHNRLYWYRQTLGQGPEFLTYFQNEAQLEKSRLLSDRFSAERPKGSFSTLEIQRTEQGDSAMYLCASSPGQDGLFFGSGTQLSVL.

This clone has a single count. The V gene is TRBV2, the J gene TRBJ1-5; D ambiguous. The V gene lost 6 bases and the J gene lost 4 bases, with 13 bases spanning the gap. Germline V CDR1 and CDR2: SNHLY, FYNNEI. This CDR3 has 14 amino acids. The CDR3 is CASRFIPGNQPQHF. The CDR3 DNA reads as TGTGCCAGCAGGTTTATACCGGGAAATCAGCCCCAGCATTTT.